This T cell receptor (beta chain) was found in a study of response to subunit inactivated influenza vaccine. General study findings and limits: It was suggested by the authors that few new T cells are recruited by each seasonal influenza vaccination.

This CDR3 region has 13 residues. The germline V and J ends were trimmed by 2 bases and 5 bases, with 9 bases remaining between them. CDR1 is SGHTA, CDR2 FQGNSA, per germline. A few counts support this clonotype. As yet, its antigen is unknown. TCRdb used MiXCR to reprocess the RT-PCR reads, holding one entry per CDR3 protein. The data show approximately 730,000 distinct CDR3 sequences, roughly 14% seen once. The sample consisted of PBMCs from blood, taken roughly 2 weeks before vaccination. The receptor comes from a man aged 50 to 60 who received an inactivated influenza vaccine. V gene TRBV7-2 combines with J gene TRBJ2-5; D is perhaps TRBD1 or TRBD2 (5 bases each). Written as DNA, the CDR3 is TGTGCCAGCAGCTTACGGTGGGGGGAGACCCAGTACTTC. It translates to CASSLRWGETQYF. Filled out from reference TRBV7-2 and TRBJ2-5, the complete variable domain reads GAGVSQSPSNKVTEKGKDVELRCDPISGHTALYWYRQSLGQGLEFLIYFQGNSAPDKSGLPSDRFSAERTGGSVSTLTIQRTQQEDSAVYLCASSLRWGETQYFGPGTRLLVL.